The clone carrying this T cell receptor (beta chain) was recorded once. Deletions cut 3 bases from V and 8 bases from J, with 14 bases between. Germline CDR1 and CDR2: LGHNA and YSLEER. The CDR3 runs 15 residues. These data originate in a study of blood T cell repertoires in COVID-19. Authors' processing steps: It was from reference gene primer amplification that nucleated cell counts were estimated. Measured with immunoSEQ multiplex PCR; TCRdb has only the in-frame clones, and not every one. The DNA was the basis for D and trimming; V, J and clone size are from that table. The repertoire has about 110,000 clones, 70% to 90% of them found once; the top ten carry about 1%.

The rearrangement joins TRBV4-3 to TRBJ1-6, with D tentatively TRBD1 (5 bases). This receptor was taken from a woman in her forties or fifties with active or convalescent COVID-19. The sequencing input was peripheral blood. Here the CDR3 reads CASSHQRRGDSPLHF. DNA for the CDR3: TGCGCCAGCAGCCACCAAAGGCGGGGGGATTCACCCCTCCACTTT.